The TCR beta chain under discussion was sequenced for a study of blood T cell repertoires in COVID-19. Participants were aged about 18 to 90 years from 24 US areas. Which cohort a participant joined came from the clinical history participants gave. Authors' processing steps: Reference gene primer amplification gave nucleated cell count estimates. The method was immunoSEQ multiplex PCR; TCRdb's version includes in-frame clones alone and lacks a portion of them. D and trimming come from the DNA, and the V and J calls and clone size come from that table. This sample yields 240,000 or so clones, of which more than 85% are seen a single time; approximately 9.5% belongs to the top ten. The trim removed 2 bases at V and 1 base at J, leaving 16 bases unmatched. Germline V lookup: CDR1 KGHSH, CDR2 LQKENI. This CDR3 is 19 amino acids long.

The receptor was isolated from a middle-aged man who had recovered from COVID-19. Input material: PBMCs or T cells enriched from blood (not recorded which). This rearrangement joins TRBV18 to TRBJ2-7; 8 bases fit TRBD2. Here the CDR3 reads CASSPFSVGRASGSYEQYF. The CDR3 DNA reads TGTGCCAGCTCACCATTTTCGGTGGGTCGGGCTAGCGGGTCCTACGAGCAGTACTTC.